This T cell receptor (beta chain) was identified in a study of blood T cells in healthy people across ages. General study results and limits: In the absence of known donor CMV status, changes in expanded clonotypes were possibly confounded.

On this clonotype itself: What it recognizes is unknown.

Using a J-beta primer mix together with a sample-barcoded 5' primer, a second PCR was run for roughly 6 to 12 cycles. Researchers report that each sample yielded at least 2.5 million CDR3-containing paired-end reads. TCRdb independently ran MiXCR on the 5' RACE reads; one entry per CDR3 protein. The table has around 1.5 million distinct CDR3 sequences, roughly 30% seen once. The V gene's germline CDR1 is DFQATT and CDR2 SNEGSKA (reference sequence). V lost 0 bases and J lost 2, with 14 bases in between. The CDR3 has 15 amino acids. Each donor was a healthy Caucasian individual from Russia, aged roughly 6 to 95. Donors gave around 9.8 milliliters of peripheral blood apiece.

The sample comprised blood. The source of this sequence is a woman in her 30s in good health. The chain couples TRBV20-1 to TRBJ2-7; a weak D match, TRBD1 (6 bases). In DNA, the CDR3 is TGCAGTGCTAGAGATCTAGACAGGAGCGCCTACGAGCAGTACTTC. It is translated as CSARDLDRSAYEQYF.